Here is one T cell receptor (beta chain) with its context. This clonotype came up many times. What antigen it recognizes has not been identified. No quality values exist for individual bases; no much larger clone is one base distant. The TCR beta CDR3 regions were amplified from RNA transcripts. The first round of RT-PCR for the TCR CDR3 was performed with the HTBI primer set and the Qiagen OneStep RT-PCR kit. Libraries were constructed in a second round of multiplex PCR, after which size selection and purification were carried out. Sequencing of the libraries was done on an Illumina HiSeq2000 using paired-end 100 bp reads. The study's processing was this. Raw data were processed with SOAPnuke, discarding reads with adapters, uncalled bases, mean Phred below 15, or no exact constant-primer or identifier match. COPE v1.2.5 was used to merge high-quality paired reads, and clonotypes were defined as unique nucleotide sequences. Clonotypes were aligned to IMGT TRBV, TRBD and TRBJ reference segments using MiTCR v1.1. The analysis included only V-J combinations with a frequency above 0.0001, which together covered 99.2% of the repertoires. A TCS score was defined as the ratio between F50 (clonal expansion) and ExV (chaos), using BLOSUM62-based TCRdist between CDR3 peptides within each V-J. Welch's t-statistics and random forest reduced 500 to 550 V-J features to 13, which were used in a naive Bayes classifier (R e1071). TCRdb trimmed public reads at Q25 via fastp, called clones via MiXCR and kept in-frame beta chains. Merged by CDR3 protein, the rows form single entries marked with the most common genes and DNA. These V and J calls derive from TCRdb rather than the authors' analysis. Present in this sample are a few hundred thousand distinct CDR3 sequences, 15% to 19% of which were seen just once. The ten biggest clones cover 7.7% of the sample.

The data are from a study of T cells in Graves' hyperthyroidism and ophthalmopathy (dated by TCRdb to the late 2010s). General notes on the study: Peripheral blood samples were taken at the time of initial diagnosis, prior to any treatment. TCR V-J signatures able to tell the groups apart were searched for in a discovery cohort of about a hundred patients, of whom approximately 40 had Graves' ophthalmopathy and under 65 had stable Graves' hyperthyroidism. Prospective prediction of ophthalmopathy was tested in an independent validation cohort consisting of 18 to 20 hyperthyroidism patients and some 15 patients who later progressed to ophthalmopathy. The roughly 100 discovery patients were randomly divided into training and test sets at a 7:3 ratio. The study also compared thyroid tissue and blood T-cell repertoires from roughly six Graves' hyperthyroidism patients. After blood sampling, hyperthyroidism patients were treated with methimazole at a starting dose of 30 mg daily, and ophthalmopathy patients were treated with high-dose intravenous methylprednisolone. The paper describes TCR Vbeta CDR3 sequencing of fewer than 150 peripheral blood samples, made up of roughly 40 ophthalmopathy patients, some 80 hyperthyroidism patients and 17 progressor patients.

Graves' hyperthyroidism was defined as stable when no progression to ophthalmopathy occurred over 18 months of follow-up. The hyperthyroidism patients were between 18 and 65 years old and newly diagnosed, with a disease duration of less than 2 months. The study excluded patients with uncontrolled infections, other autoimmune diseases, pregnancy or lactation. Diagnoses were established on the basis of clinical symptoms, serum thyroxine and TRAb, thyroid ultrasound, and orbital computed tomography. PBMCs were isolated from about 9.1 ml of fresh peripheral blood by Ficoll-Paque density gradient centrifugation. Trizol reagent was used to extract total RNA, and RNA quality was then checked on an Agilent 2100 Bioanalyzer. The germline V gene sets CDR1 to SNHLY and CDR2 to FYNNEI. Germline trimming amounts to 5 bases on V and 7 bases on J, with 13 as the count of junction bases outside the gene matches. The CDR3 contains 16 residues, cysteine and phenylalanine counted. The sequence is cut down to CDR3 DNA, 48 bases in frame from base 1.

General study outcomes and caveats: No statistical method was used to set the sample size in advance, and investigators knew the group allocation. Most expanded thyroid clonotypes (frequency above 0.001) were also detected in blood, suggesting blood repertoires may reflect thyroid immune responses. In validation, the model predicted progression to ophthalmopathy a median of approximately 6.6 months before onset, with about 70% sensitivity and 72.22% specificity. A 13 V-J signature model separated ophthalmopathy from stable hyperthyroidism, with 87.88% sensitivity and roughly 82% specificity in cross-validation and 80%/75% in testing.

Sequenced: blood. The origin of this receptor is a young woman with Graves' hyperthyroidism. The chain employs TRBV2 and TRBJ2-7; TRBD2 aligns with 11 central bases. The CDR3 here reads CASSSSGRPEGMEQYF. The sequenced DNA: TGTGCCAGCAGTTCTAGCGGGAGGCCCGAGGGGATGGAGCAGTACTTC.